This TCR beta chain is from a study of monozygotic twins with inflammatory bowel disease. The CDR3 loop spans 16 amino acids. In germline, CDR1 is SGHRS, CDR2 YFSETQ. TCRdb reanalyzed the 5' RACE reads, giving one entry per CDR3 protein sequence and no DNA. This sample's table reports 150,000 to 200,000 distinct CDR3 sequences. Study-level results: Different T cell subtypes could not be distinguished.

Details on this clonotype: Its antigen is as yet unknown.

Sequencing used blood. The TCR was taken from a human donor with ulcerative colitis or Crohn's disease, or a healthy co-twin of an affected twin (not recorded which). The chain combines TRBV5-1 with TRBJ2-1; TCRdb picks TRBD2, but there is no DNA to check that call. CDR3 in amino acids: CASSLEVAGVGNEQFF.